This entry describes one TCR beta chain. Antigen specificity is unknown. 60 Vbeta and 13 Jbeta primers were used in PCR. Repertoires were generated with immunoSEQ multiplex PCR, while TCRdb's copy carries only in-frame clones and drops some. This sample has approximately 110,000 clones, with roughly 81% found just once. Trimming took off 1 base at V and 0 bases at J, with 8 bases between the two ends. The CDR3 extends over 15 amino acids. The germline gives CDR1 SGHRS, CDR2 YFSETQ. The sample originates from a study of cytomegalovirus exposure and HLA in healthy donors. Study findings and constraints: Specific recognition of CMV antigens was confirmed in vitro for a few chains (all CMV-associated). In a later analysis, V- and J-gene trimming of beta chains associated with a DCLRE1C missense variant, replicated independently.

The TCR comes from a woman younger than 45 in good health and CMV-seronegative. The rearrangement joins TRBV5-1 to TRBJ2-1; D may be TRBD2 (6 bases). Material: PBMCs. The CDR3 sequence: CASSLRGNSYNEQFF. The CDR3 DNA reads as TGCGCCAGCAGCTTGCGGGGGAACTCCTACAATGAGCAGTTCTTC.